The 19 T cell receptor beta chains presented below share a single source sample, sequenced in a study of PD-L1 blockade in urothelial cancer. Clones were read by immunoSEQ multiplex PCR, and TCRdb kept only the in-frame ones, dropping some. Of 70,000 to 95,000 clones listed, around 90% were seen once; the top ten hold roughly 0.97%. The sample's time point: pretreatment peripheral blood. Sequencing used PBMCs, obtained around atezolizumab (anti-PD-L1) treatment. The origin of the receptors is a woman aged 80 or older with urothelial cancer.

The chain recombines TRBV15 with TRBJ1-2; 7 bases line up with TRBD1. The CDR3 contains 13 residues. The V gene end was trimmed by 5 bases and the J gene end by 7 bases; junction bases not matched to a gene: 7. Germline lookup yields CDR1 LNHNV and CDR2 YYDKDF (reference sequence). Here the CDR3 reads CATSPGGSLGYTF. In DNA, the CDR3 is TGTGCCACCAGCCCAGGGGGGTCTCTTGGCTACACCTTC. Combining the CDR3 with reference TRBV15 and TRBJ1-2 gives the whole variable domain DAMVIQNPRYQVTQFGKPVTLSCSQTLNHNVMYWYQQKSSQAPKLLFHYYDKDFNNEADTPDNFQSRRPNTSFCFLDIRSPGLGDTAMYLCATSPGGSLGYTFGSGTRLTVV.

This chain connects TRBV15 to TRBJ2-2; 8 bases line up with TRBD2. Per germline, CDR1 LNHNV and CDR2 YYDKDF (reference sequence). CDR3 length: 17 amino acids. Losses at the gene ends were 0 bases for V and 2 bases for J; bases not matched to a gene: 5. This CDR3 is CATSRDLGRGNTGELFF. The CDR3 DNA is TGTGCCACCAGCAGAGATCTCGGGAGGGGTAACACCGGGGAGCTGTTTTTT.

The chain combines TRBV7-2 with TRBJ2-3, with 10 nucleotides matching TRBD2. The ends lost 4 bases at V and 1 base at J; junction bases unmatched: 2. The CDR3 totals 15 residues. Germline V gene lookup returns CDR1 SGHTA and CDR2 FQGNSA. The CDR3 DNA reads as TGTGCCAGCAGCTCTAGCGGGAGTGGCACAGATACGCAGTATTTT. Protein: CASSSSGSGTDTQYF.

The J gene is TRBJ2-7, the V gene TRBV19; a weak D match, TRBD1 (6 bases). Germline values: CDR1 LNHDA, CDR2 SQIVND (reference sequence). The CDR3 sequence is 15 residues long. V was cut by 2 bases and J by 2 bases, with 13 bases left in between. The CDR3 here is CASSISLQGPYEQYF. The CDR3 bases are TGTGCCAGTAGTATAAGCCTACAGGGCCCCTACGAGCAGTACTTC. Complete variable domain (other parts from reference TRBV19 and TRBJ2-7): DGGITQSPKYLFRKEGQNVTLSCEQNLNHDAMYWYRQDPGQGLRLIYYSQIVNDFQKGDIAEGYSVSREKKESFPLTVTSAQKNPTAFYLCASSISLQGPYEQYFGPGTRLTVT.

V usage is TRBV28 and J usage is TRBJ2-7; 7 bases fit TRBD2. The CDR3 sequence is 14 residues long. Germline lookup yields CDR1 MDHEN and CDR2 SYDVKM. Trimming at V came to 2 bases and at J to 2 bases, leaving 3 bases not matched to a gene. The CDR3 region is CASSLAGETYEQYF. CDR3 nucleotide sequence: TGTGCCAGCAGTTTAGCGGGAGAGACCTACGAGCAGTACTTC.

The chain joins TRBV5-1 to TRBJ2-3; TRBD2 matches at 12 bases. Germline loops: CDR1 SGHRS, CDR2 YFSETQ. This CDR3 is 17 amino acids long. V gave up 4 bases and J gave up 3 bases; unmatched junction bases: 9. CDR3: CASSIGLAGTVTDTQYF. The CDR3 nucleotides are TGCGCCAGCAGCATAGGACTAGCGGGAACCGTAACAGATACGCAGTATTTT.

V is TRBV5-1 and J is TRBJ2-3; 7 nucleotides align to TRBD2. CDR1 and CDR2 (germline): SGHRS, YFSETQ. V lost 1 base to trimming and J lost 0 bases; unmatched junction nucleotides: 2. CDR3 length equals 15 residues. The CDR3 is CASSLWTRSTDTQYF. For the CDR3, the DNA is TGCGCCAGCAGCTTGTGGACTAGGAGCACAGATACGCAGTATTTT.

The chain recombines TRBV6-1 with TRBJ2-3; 7 bases match TRBD2. J was trimmed by 3 bases and V by 6 bases; bases with no gene match: 3. Germline CDR1 and CDR2: MNHNS and SASEGT. The CDR3 runs to 13 residues. This CDR3 reads CASRPGGTDTQYF. The CDR3 DNA reads as TGTGCCAGCAGGCCCGGGGGGACAGATACGCAGTATTTT.

The chain joins TRBV5-1 to TRBJ2-3; 8 nucleotides align to TRBD1. The germline V gene has CDR1 SGHRS and CDR2 YFSETQ. The CDR3 is 15 amino acids. The V gene end was trimmed by 4 bases and the J gene end by 0 bases; junction bases not matched to a gene: 4. The CDR3 sequence: CASSRTGKSTDTQYF. The DNA of the CDR3 is TGCGCCAGCAGCCGGACAGGGAAGAGCACAGATACGCAGTATTTT.

This clone was found once. The chain carries TRBV9 and TRBJ1-3, with a weak D call TRBD1 (6 bases). Per the germline V gene, CDR1 is SGDLS and CDR2 is YYNGEE. The CDR3 extends over 15 amino acids. The germline V and J ends were trimmed by 4 bases and 7 bases, with 18 bases remaining between them. As DNA, the CDR3 is TGTGCCAGCAGCCCCGCCTCGGACAGATTGAACACCATATATTTT. It translates to CASSPASDRLNTIYF.

This rearrangement joins TRBV5-4 to TRBJ2-5, with 7 bases lining up with TRBD1. CDR1 is SGHNT, CDR2 YYREEE, per germline (reference sequence). The CDR3 extends over 16 amino acids. With V trimmed by 4 bases and J by 2 bases, 11 bases remained unmatched. This CDR3 is CASSLGLGQRQETQYF. The CDR3 DNA is TGTGCCAGCAGCCTGGGCCTGGGACAGAGACAAGAGACCCAGTACTTC. The full variable domain, in which reference TRBV5-4 and TRBJ2-5 provide the parts outside the CDR3, is ETGVTQSPTHLIKTRGQQVTLRCSSQSGHNTVSWYQQALGQGPQFIFQYYREEENGRGNFPPRFSGLQFPNYSSELNVNALELDDSALYLCASSLGLGQRQETQYFGPGTRLLVL.

This clone was counted a single time. This sequence joins TRBV27 and TRBJ2-7; D unresolved. The V end lost 6 bases, the J end lost 1 base, and 4 bases lay between the germline ends. This CDR3 contains 11 residues. CDR1 MNHEY and CDR2 SMNVEV come from the germline V gene (reference sequence). The CDR3 nucleotides read TGTGCCAGCAGGAGTTCCTACGAGCAGTACTTC. As protein: CASRSSYEQYF.

DNA for the CDR3: TGTGCCAGCAGCTTGGACGGGAGGGCAGGAAATGAGCAGTTCTTC. It codes for CASSLDGRAGNEQFF. This rearrangement joins TRBV5-4 to TRBJ2-1; 8 bases are shared with TRBD2. The CDR3 sequence is 15 residues long. CDR1 is SGHNT, CDR2 YYREEE, per germline (reference sequence). The V and J ends lost 0 bases and 7 bases, in that order; junction bases with no gene match: 6.

The CDR3 nucleotides are TGTGCCAGCAGTTGGGACAGGGGGCTAGGTACTGAAGCTTTCTTT. Encoded protein: CASSWDRGLGTEAFF. The V gene is TRBV7-3, the J gene TRBJ1-1; 12 bases align to TRBD1. CDR1 and CDR2 from the germline V gene are SGHTA and FQGTGA. Unmatched junction bases numbered 7, after V lost 6 bases and J lost 5 bases. The CDR3 runs 15 residues. Filled out from reference TRBV7-3 and TRBJ1-1, the complete variable domain reads GAGVSQTPSNKVTEKGKYVELRCDPISGHTALYWYRQSLGQGPEFLIYFQGTGAADDSGLPNDRFFAVRPEGSVSTLKIQRTERGDSAVYLCASSWDRGLGTEAFFGQGTRLTVV.

The V and J genes are TRBV18 and TRBJ2-1; 8 nucleotides agree with TRBD2. Germline-derived CDR1 and CDR2 are KGHSH and LQKENI. V was pared by 3 bases and J by 3 bases, with 4 bases of the junction left unmatched. The CDR3 extends over 15 amino acids. This chain's CDR3 is CASSPPGGGYNEQFF. Here the CDR3 DNA reads TGTGCCAGCTCACCCCCGGGGGGGGGCTACAATGAGCAGTTCTTC.

The chain recombines TRBV28 with TRBJ1-2; 8 bases map to TRBD1. This CDR3 is built from 15 residues. Per germline, CDR1 MDHEN and CDR2 SYDVKM. The ends lost 3 bases at V and 8 bases at J; junction bases unmatched: 11. The CDR3 DNA reads as TGTGCCAGCAGTTTGTATCCCGGACAGGGAAAGGGCTACACCTTC. Translating gives CASSLYPGQGKGYTF.

This chain uses TRBV5-1 with TRBJ2-2; D gene uncertain. The CDR3 has 14 amino acids. CDR1 and CDR2 from the germline V gene are SGHRS and YFSETQ. With 1 base removed from V and 6 bases from J, the gap between germline ends came to 10 bases. The CDR3 sequence: CASSLSLSAGELFF. DNA for the CDR3: TGCGCCAGCAGCTTGAGCCTCTCGGCCGGGGAGCTGTTTTTT. Together with reference TRBV5-1 and TRBJ2-2, the CDR3 gives the full variable domain: KAGVTQTPRYLIKTRGQQVTLSCSPISGHRSVSWYQQTPGQGLQFLFEYFSETQRNKGNFPGRFSGRQFSNSRSEMNVSTLELGDSALYLCASSLSLSAGELFFGEGSRLTVL.

The chain is built from TRBV6-1 and TRBJ2-7; D may be TRBD1 (6 bases). The germline V gene encodes CDR1 MNHNS and CDR2 SASEGT. Trimming shortened V by 3 bases and J by 2 bases, and 14 bases separated the two germline ends. CDR3 length: 15 residues. CDR3 amino acids: CASSELQGYPYEQYF. The DNA of the CDR3 is TGTGCCAGCAGTGAGTTACAGGGATATCCCTACGAGCAGTACTTC.

This clone was seen a few times. The chain is built from TRBV27 and TRBJ1-1, with 9 positions matching TRBD1. V shed 1 base, J shed 6 bases, and the junction held 18 bases outside the gene matches. Germline V gene data show CDR1 as MNHEY and CDR2 as SMNVEV (reference sequence). The CDR3 has 19 residues. CDR3 DNA: TGTGCCAGCAGTTTATATTTGAGGCCCGGGACAGGGTTAGCTTCTGAAGCTTTCTTT. The encoded protein is CASSLYLRPGTGLASEAFF.